This TCR beta chain was profiled in a study of blood T cell repertoires in COVID-19 (TCRdb year 2020). Describing the broader study: Samples from collaborators originated in the United States, Italy and Spain and spanned both the acute and convalescent phases of COVID-19. The prospective study material was composed of cDNA or gDNA derived from T cells, B-cell-depleted T cells, or PBMCs. The dataset comprised deeply sampled blood TCRbeta repertoires from subjects exposed to, actively infected with, or recovered from COVID-19. HLA class I and class II types, where available, came from metadata supplied by the sample provider rather than from assay-based typing. Sample metadata almost always included a de-identified subject ID, COVID-19 status, age in years and sex. The repertoires were made available in a free public database intended to serve as a resource for research on the immune response to SARS-CoV-2. The samples were drawn from two sources: the first 160 participants of the ongoing ImmuneRACE study, and fewer than 1,500 subjects contributed by 6 global collaborators. Overall results and qualifications from the work: How much clinical and demographic metadata was included differed by source and by participant, and the metadata was provided uncurated.

About this clone: The clone's antigen remains unknown. No much larger clone is present one base from it, and per-base qualities are unavailable.

TCRbeta CDR3 regions were amplified from genomic DNA by means of the immunoSEQ Assay, a bias-controlled multiplex PCR. The original pipeline was this. Nucleated cell counts per sample were estimated from amplification of reference gene primers within the assay. To quantify the absolute abundance of each unique TCRbeta CDR3 rearrangement, sequence reads were collapsed and filtered. Productive Simpson clonality was computed per sample as the square root of Simpson's diversity index over productive rearrangements. TCRdb holds this immuneACCESS table with in-frame rearrangements only. Some clones are missing; in checked studies, unresolved V genes explain under half, and the rest has no known cause. D and trimming come from the DNA, and the V and J calls and clone size come from that table. Counted in this sample were about 62,000 clones; 76% of them appeared once. The ten largest make up over 5% of the sample.

The CDR3 starts with the cysteine, ends with the phenylalanine, and has 17 residues. Solely the CDR3 DNA is kept, with 51 bases framed from the first base. Based on the germline V gene, the CDR1 and CDR2 sequences are SGHRS and YFSETQ. V trim: 0 bases; J trim: 2 bases; unmatched bases: 8. The collaborating institutions used their own protocols to collect whole blood in K2EDTA tubes. For TCRbeta analysis, collaborators shipped samples as frozen whole blood, isolated PBMCs, or DNA extracted from either of those sample types. The receptor chain draws on TRBV5-1 and TRBJ2-3; the central 8 bases match TRBD1. The sequence came from a woman aged 50 to 60 with active or convalescent COVID-19. The sequencing input was peripheral blood. For the CDR3, the sequence is CASSLGAGGASTDTQYF. Read as DNA, the sequence is TGCGCCAGCAGCTTGGGGGCAGGGGGCGCTTCCACAGATACGCAGTATTTT. The variable domain in full, with residues beyond the CDR3 obtained from the reference TRBV5-1 and TRBJ2-3 genes, is KAGVTQTPRYLIKTRGQQVTLSCSPISGHRSVSWYQQTPGQGLQFLFEYFSETQRNKGNFPGRFSGRQFSNSRSEMNVSTLELGDSALYLCASSLGAGGASTDTQYFGPGTRLTVL.